These 27 T cell receptor beta chains were all obtained from the same sample, sequenced in a study of cytomegalovirus exposure and HLA in healthy donors. 60 Vbeta and 13 Jbeta primers were used in PCR. The method was immunoSEQ multiplex PCR; TCRdb's version includes in-frame clones alone and lacks a portion of them. Of about 120,000 clones in the sample, around three quarters were seen once. The sequencing sample was made of PBMCs. These TCRs come from a man in his forties in good health and CMV-seropositive.

This chain connects TRBV11-1 to TRBJ2-1, with 8 bases fitting TRBD2. Germline CDR1 is SGHAT and CDR2 is FQDESV (reference sequence). CDR3 length equals 14 residues. V gave up 11 bases and J gave up 3 bases; unmatched junction bases: 9. CDR3 protein: CAGSHGGDYNEQFF. CDR3 coding DNA: TGTGCCGGATCACACGGGGGGGACTACAATGAGCAGTTCTTC.

The V call is TRBV7-2, the J call TRBJ2-3; D remains unclear. Trimming stripped 0 bases from V and 4 bases from J, with 11 bases between. CDR1 and CDR2 from the germline V gene are SGHTA and FQGNSA. The CDR3 runs 15 residues. The CDR3 is CASSLARSSSDTQYF. In nucleotides, the CDR3 is TGTGCCAGCAGCTTAGCTCGGTCAAGTTCAGATACGCAGTATTTT.

Here the CDR3 DNA reads TGTGCCAGCAGCCCCCTTGGGCGGGCCGAGCAGTACTTC. Protein sequence: CASSPLGRAEQYF. The genes are TRBV7-9 and TRBJ2-7, with D possibly being TRBD2 (5 bases). The CDR3 is 13 residues long. V lost 5 bases and J lost 6, with 14 bases in between. Per germline, CDR1 SEHNR and CDR2 FQNEAQ (reference sequence).

V is TRBV27 and J is TRBJ2-5; TRBD1 aligns across 8 bases. The CDR3 runs 14 residues. V dropped 5 bases and J dropped 1; count of bases not matched to a gene: 3. Germline V gene lookup returns CDR1 MNHEY and CDR2 SMNVEV (reference sequence). In DNA, the CDR3 is TGTGCCAGCAGTACCGACAGGGGCCAAGAGACCCAGTACTTC. Protein sequence: CASSTDRGQETQYF.

This clone was seen only a few times. The V call is TRBV5-1, the J call TRBJ2-7, with TRBD2 matching 9 bases. The V segment lost 4 bases and the J segment 2 bases; nucleotides outside the gene matches: 7. The V gene's germline CDR1 is SGHRS and CDR2 YFSETQ. CDR3 length: 15 residues. CDR3 nucleotides: TGCGCCAGCAGCGCGCTAGGCGGGGGGGCCTACGAGCAGTACTTC. Translated, it gives CASSALGGGAYEQYF.

V gene TRBV9 combines with J gene TRBJ1-6; 7 bases are a match to TRBD1. The CDR3 is 15 residues long. Germline V gene sequence: CDR1 SGDLS, CDR2 YYNGEE. Trimming took 4 bases from V and 7 from J; bases not matched to a gene: 8. This chain's CDR3 is CASSPRDSANSPLHF. CDR3 DNA: TGTGCCAGCAGCCCCCGGGACAGCGCCAATTCACCCCTCCACTTT.

V gene TRBV25-1 combines with J gene TRBJ2-5; 11 bases are a match to TRBD2. The J call may be faulty, since TRBJ2-7 better matches the DNA end. The CDR3 loop spans 17 amino acids. Germline loops: CDR1 MGHDK, CDR2 SYGVNS. The CDR3 loop is CASSEPAGTSGSYEQYF. The DNA of the CDR3 is TGTGCCAGCAGTGAGCCCGCCGGGACTAGCGGTTCCTACGAGCAGTACTTC.

The chain is built from TRBV7-9 and TRBJ2-6, with D uncertain. The ends were cut back, 4 bases at V and 0 bases at J, with 4 bases in the middle. There are 14 residues in the CDR3. In germline, CDR1 is SEHNR, CDR2 FQNEAQ (reference sequence). CDR3 coding DNA: TGTGCCAGCAGCTACGGCTCTGGGGCCAACGTCCTGACTTTC. Encoded protein: CASSYGSGANVLTF.

Written as DNA, the CDR3 is TGTGCCAGCAGCCTTGGGAGGGGCAGCAATCAGCCCCAGCATTTT. Translation: CASSLGRGSNQPQHF. J is TRBJ1-5 and V is TRBV27; D is perhaps TRBD1 (5 bases). With 6 bases removed from V and 1 base from J, the gap between germline ends came to 13 bases. CDR1 is MNHEY and CDR2 is SMNVEV in the germline V gene (reference sequence). The CDR3 sequence is 15 residues long.

Only one count was recorded for this clone. One junction end does not reproduce the germline sequence, and a read error may be involved. The genes are TRBV7-2 and TRBJ2-7, with TRBD1 matching 8 bases. CDR3 length: 13 residues. Germline CDR1 is SGHTA and CDR2 is FQGNSA. As DNA, the CDR3 is TGTGCCAGCAGCTTAGCACAATCAGGGGGCGAGAACTTC. Translating it yields CASSLAQSGGENF.

This chain connects TRBV5-1 to TRBJ2-4, with D perhaps matching TRBD1 (6 bases). This CDR3 is 16 amino acids long. The ends were cut back, 4 bases at V and 0 bases at J, with 14 bases in the middle. The V gene's germline CDR1 is SGHRS and CDR2 YFSETQ. The CDR3 spells CASSPNTGLAKNIQYF. The CDR3 coding sequence is TGCGCCAGCAGCCCAAATACAGGGCTAGCCAAAAACATTCAGTACTTC. The full variable domain, completed using reference TRBV5-1 and TRBJ2-4, is KAGVTQTPRYLIKTRGQQVTLSCSPISGHRSVSWYQQTPGQGLQFLFEYFSETQRNKGNFPGRFSGRQFSNSRSEMNVSTLELGDSALYLCASSPNTGLAKNIQYFGAGTRLSVL.

CDR3 bases: TGTGCCAGCTCACCCACTCGGACAGCCCATTCACCCCTCCACTTT. It codes for CASSPTRTAHSPLHF. The chain combines TRBV18 with TRBJ1-6; perhaps TRBD1 as D (6 bases). Per the germline V gene, CDR1 is KGHSH and CDR2 is LQKENI. V lost 3 bases to trimming and J lost 8 bases, with 14 bases between them. CDR3 size: 15 residues.

This clone was seen only once. This chain links TRBV29-1 with TRBJ2-1, with 8 bases lining up with TRBD1. V was pared by 1 base and J by 6 bases, with 5 bases of the junction left unmatched. Germline V gene sequence: CDR1 SQVTM, CDR2 ANQGSEA. The CDR3 loop spans 14 amino acids. The CDR3 is CSVEAGGGVNEQFF. The CDR3 DNA is TGCAGCGTTGAAGCAGGGGGCGGCGTCAATGAGCAGTTCTTC.

The chain has TRBV6-5 and TRBJ1-5; the match to TRBD1 covers 7 bases. Germline V gene data show CDR1 as MNHEY and CDR2 as SVGAGI. Trimming removed 2 bases from V and 5 bases from J; junction bases left unmatched: 6. The CDR3 covers 15 residues. Here the CDR3 DNA reads TGTGCCAGCAGTTACACCTCCGGGACAGATCAGCCCCAGCATTTT. Amino acids: CASSYTSGTDQPQHF.

The chain has TRBV6-1 and TRBJ2-4, with TRBD2 identical over 14 bases. After removal of 0 bases from V and 4 bases from J, the junction contained 5 bases not matched to a gene. The CDR3 has 18 amino acids. CDR1 is MNHNS, CDR2 SASEGT, per germline. This CDR3 is CASSEAGTSGGRKNIQYF. DNA of the CDR3: TGTGCCAGCAGTGAAGCGGGGACTAGCGGGGGTAGGAAAAACATTCAGTACTTC.

The chain has TRBV28 and TRBJ1-2; D is ambiguous. Germline V gives CDR1 MDHEN, CDR2 SYDVKM. The CDR3 has 13 amino acids. With 2 bases removed from V and 3 bases from J, the gap between germline ends came to 7 bases. The CDR3 DNA follows: TGTGCCAGCAGTTTAACGTCAGACTATGGCTACACCTTC. As protein: CASSLTSDYGYTF.

The V gene is TRBV2, the J gene TRBJ1-1; 10 positions agree with TRBD1. This CDR3 has 19 residues. CDR1 is SNHLY and CDR2 is FYNNEI in the germline V gene. Losses at the gene ends were 2 bases for V and 0 bases for J; bases not matched to a gene: 12. The CDR3 nucleotides are TGTGCCAGCAGTGAACCAGAGAGAAGACAGGGGGCGATGAACACTGAAGCTTTCTTT. As protein: CASSEPERRQGAMNTEAFF.

V and J are TRBV4-1 and TRBJ2-7, with 10 bases lining up with TRBD2. Germline V lookup: CDR1 MGHRA, CDR2 YSYEKL. The CDR3 is 15 residues long. J lost 2 bases, V lost 6 bases, and 7 bases had no gene match. CDR3 in amino acids: CASSPNSGGTYEQYF. CDR3 in DNA: TGCGCCAGCAGTCCGAATAGCGGGGGGACCTACGAGCAGTACTTC.

The rearrangement uses TRBV7-9 and TRBJ1-1; TRBD1 is a possible D gene (5 bases). The CDR3 has 16 amino acids. V gave up 5 bases and J gave up 0 bases, with 16 bases separating them. CDR1 is SEHNR and CDR2 is FQNEAQ in the germline V gene (reference sequence). CDR3 region: CASSQGQLGLNTEAFF. The CDR3 region has the DNA TGTGCCAGCAGCCAGGGCCAGCTCGGCTTGAACACTGAAGCTTTCTTT.

This sequence joins TRBV6-1 and TRBJ2-1, with 8 bases fitting TRBD1. The V gene's germline CDR1 is MNHNS and CDR2 SASEGT. The junction had 6 bases not matched to a gene; V was cut back by 6 bases and J by 5 bases. The CDR3 has 14 residues. CDR3 residues: CASRNRGLNNEQFF. CDR3 bases: TGTGCCAGCAGGAACAGGGGGTTAAACAATGAGCAGTTCTTC.

This chain connects TRBV7-2 to TRBJ1-5; 11 positions match TRBD1. Per the germline V gene, CDR1 is SGHTA and CDR2 is FQGNSA. This CDR3 is built from 13 residues. The V and J ends lost 6 bases and 6 bases, in that order; junction bases with no gene match: 1. Here the CDR3 DNA reads TGTGCCAGCAGGGGACAGGGGGGTCAGCCCCAGCATTTT. Translated: CASRGQGGQPQHF.

This clone was counted a few times. The rearrangement links TRBV28 to TRBJ1-5, with D possibly TRBD1 on 5 matching bases. CDR3 length: 15 residues. V lost 10 bases, J lost 7 bases, and 23 bases lay in between. CDR1 and CDR2 (germline): MDHEN, SYDVKM. CDR3 nucleotides: TGTGCCATAAAGATGGGGGGACGGGGGAACCAGCCCCAGCATTTT. This codes for CAIKMGGRGNQPQHF.

The chain carries TRBV28 and TRBJ1-2; D ambiguous. The ends were cut back, 5 bases at V and 7 bases at J, with 11 bases in the middle. The germline V gene has CDR1 MDHEN and CDR2 SYDVKM. This CDR3 is 12 amino acids long. The CDR3 loop reads CASSTMGGGYTF. The CDR3, as DNA: TGTGCCAGCAGTACAATGGGAGGTGGCTACACCTTC.

The V and J genes are TRBV28 and TRBJ2-5; no reliable D call. The closer fit of TRBJ2-7 to the DNA end suggests the J call may be wrong. This CDR3 has 12 residues. The germline V gene has CDR1 MDHEN and CDR2 SYDVKM. CDR3 region: CASIDSTYEQYF. CDR3 DNA sequence: TGTGCCAGCATTGATAGTACCTACGAGCAGTACTTC.

The gene calls are TRBV4-3 and TRBJ2-7, with D perhaps matching TRBD2 (5 bases). From germline, CDR1 is LGHNA and CDR2 YSLEER. Trimming stripped 0 bases from V and 2 bases from J, with 11 bases between. This CDR3 is 15 amino acids long. DNA of the CDR3: TGCGCCAGCAGCCAAGATCCGGGAAGGACCTACGAGCAGTACTTC. Encoded protein: CASSQDPGRTYEQYF.

The gene calls are TRBV11-2 and TRBJ2-1, with 9 bases aligning to TRBD1. The length of the CDR3 is 16 residues. Germline V lookup: CDR1 SGHAT, CDR2 FQNNGV. The V gene end was trimmed by 4 bases and the J gene end by 7 bases; junction bases not matched to a gene: 11. CDR3 in amino acids: CASSSIRGTGWNEQFF. DNA for the CDR3: TGTGCCAGCAGCTCAATAAGAGGGACAGGGTGGAATGAGCAGTTCTTC.

The J gene is TRBJ2-2, the V gene TRBV5-4; TRBD2 matches 14 bases. The J segment lost 2 bases and the V segment lost 6 bases, leaving 6 bases of the junction unmatched. In germline, CDR1 is SGHNT, CDR2 YYREEE (reference sequence). The CDR3 is 17 residues long. CDR3 region: CASTGTSGGLNTGELFF. Written as DNA, the CDR3 is TGTGCCAGCACAGGGACTAGCGGGGGTTTAAACACCGGGGAGCTGTTTTTT.